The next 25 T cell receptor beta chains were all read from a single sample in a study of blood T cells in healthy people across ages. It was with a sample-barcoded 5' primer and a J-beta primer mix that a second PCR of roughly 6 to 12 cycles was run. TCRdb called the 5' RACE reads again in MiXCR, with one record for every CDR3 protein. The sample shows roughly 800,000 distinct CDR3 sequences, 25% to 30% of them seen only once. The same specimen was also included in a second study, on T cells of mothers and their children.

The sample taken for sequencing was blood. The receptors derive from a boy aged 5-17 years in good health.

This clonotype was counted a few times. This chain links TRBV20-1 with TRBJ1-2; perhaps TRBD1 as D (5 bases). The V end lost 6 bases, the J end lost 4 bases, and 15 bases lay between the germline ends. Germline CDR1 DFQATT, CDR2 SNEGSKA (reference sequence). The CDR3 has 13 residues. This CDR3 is CSADLGTGYGYTF. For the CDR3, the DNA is TGCAGTGCGGACCTAGGGACGGGCTATGGCTACACCTTC.

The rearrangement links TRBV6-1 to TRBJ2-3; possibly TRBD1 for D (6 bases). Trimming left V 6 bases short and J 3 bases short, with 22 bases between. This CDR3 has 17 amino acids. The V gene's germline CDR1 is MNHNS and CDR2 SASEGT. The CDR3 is CASSPLGGTGVTDTQYF. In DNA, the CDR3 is TGTGCCAGCAGCCCCCTAGGGGGAACCGGGGTAACAGATACGCAGTATTTT.

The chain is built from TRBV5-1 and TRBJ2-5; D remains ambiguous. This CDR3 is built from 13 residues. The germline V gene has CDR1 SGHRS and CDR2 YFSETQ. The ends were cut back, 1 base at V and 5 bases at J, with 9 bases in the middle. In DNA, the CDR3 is TGCGCCAGCAGCTTGAGAGTGATGGAGACCCAGTACTTC. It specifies CASSLRVMETQYF.

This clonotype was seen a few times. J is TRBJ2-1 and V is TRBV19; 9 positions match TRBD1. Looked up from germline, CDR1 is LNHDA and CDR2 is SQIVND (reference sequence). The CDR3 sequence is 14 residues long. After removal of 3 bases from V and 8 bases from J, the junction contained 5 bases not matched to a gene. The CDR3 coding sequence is TGTGCCAGTAGTATGGGACAGGGTGACTATGAGCAGTTCTTC. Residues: CASSMGQGDYEQFF.

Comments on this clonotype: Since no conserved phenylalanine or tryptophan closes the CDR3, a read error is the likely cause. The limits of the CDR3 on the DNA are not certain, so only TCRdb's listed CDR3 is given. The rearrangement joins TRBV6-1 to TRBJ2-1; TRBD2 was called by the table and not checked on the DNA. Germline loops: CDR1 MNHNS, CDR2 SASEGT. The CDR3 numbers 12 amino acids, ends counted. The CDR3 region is CASRDSGLAHLL.

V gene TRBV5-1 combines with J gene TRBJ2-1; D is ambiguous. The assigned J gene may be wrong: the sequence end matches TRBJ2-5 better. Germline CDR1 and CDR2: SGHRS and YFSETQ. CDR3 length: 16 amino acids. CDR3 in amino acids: CASSLADLVVGETQYF. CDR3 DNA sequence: TGCGCCAGCAGCTTGGCCGATTTAGTGGTAGGGGAGACCCAGTACTTC.

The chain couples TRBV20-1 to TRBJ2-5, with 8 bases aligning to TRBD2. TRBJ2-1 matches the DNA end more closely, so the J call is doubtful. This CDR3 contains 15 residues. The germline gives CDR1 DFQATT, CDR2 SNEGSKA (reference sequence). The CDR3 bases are TGCAGTGCGCCACCCGGGACTAGGGGCCTCAATGAGCAGTTCTTC. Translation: CSAPPGTRGLNEQFF.

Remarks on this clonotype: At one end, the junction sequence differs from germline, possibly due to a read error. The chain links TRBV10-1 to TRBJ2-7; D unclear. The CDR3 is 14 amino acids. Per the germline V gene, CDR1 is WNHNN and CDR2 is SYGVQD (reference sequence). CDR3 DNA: TGCGCCGGCAGTGAAAGTACAGCAGCCTACGAGCAGTACTTC. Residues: CAGSESTAAYEQYF.

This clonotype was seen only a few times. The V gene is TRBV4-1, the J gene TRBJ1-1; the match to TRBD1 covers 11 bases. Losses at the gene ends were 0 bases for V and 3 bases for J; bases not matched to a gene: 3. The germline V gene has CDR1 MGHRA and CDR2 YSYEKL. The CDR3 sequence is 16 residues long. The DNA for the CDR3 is TGCGCCAGCAGCCAAGAACCGGGACAGGGGGACACTGAAGCTTTCTTT. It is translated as CASSQEPGQGDTEAFF.

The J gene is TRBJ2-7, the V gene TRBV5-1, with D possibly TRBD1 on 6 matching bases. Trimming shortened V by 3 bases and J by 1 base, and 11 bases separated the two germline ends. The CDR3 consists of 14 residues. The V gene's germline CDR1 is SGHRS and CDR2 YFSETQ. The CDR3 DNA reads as TGCGCCAGCAGCTCAGGACAGCATTCCTACGAGCAGTACTTC. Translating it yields CASSSGQHSYEQYF.

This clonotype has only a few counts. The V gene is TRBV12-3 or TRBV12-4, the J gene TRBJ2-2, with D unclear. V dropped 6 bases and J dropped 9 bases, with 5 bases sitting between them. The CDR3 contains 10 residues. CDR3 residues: CASRTRELFF. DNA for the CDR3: TGTGCCAGCAGGACTCGGGAGCTGTTTTTT.

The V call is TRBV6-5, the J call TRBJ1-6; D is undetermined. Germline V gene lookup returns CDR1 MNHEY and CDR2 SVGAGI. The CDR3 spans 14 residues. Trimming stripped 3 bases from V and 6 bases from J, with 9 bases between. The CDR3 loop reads CASSYRDANSPLHF. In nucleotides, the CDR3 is TGTGCCAGCAGTTATCGGGATGCTAATTCACCCCTCCACTTT.

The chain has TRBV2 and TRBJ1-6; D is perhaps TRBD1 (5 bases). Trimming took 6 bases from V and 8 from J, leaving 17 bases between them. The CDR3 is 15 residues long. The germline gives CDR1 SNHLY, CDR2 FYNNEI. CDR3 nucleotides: TGTGCCAGCAGCGGGGGGTGGCAGGGCCATTCACCCCTCCACTTT. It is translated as CASSGGWQGHSPLHF.

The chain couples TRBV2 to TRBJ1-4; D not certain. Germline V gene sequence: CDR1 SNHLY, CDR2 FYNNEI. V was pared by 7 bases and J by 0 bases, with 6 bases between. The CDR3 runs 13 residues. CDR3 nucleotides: TGTGCCAGCACGATCTCAACTAATGAAAAACTGTTTTTT. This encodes CASTISTNEKLFF.

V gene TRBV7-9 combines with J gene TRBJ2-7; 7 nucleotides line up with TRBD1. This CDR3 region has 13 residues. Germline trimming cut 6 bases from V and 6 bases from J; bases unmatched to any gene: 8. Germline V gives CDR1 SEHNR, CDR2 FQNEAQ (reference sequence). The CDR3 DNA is TGTGCCAGCAGTCACGACAGGGTACCCGAGCAGTACTTC. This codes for CASSHDRVPEQYF.

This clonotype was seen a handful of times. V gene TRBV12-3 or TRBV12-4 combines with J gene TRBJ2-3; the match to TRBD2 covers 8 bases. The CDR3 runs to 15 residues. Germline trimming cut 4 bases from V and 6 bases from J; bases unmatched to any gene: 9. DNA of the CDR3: TGTGCCAGCAGTTCCCTCCCGGGGGGGCCGGATACGCAGTATTTT. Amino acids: CASSSLPGGPDTQYF.

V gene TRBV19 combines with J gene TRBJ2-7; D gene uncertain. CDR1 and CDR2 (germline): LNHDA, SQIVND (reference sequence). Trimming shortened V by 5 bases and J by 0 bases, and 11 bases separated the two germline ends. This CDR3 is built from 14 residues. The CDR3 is CASSPGKASYEQYF. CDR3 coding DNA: TGTGCCAGTAGTCCCGGAAAGGCCTCCTACGAGCAGTACTTC.

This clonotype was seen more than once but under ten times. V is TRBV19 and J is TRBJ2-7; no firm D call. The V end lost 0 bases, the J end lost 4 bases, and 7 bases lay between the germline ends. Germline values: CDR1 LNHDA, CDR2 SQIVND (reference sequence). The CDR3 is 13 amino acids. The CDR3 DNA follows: TGTGCCAGTAGTATAGAGGCGTCTTACGAGCAGTACTTC. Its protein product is CASSIEASYEQYF.

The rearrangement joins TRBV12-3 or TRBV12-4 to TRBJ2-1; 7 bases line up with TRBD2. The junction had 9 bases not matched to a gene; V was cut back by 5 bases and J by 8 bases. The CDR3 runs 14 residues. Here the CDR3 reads CASSPGLSLDEQFF. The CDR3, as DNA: TGTGCCAGCAGTCCGGGACTATCCTTGGATGAGCAGTTCTTC.

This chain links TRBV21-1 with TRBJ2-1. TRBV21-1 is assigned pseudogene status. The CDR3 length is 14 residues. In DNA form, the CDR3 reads TGTGCCAGTCCCAGCACAAGCTCCTACAATGAGCAGTTCTTC. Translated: CASPSTSSYNEQFF.

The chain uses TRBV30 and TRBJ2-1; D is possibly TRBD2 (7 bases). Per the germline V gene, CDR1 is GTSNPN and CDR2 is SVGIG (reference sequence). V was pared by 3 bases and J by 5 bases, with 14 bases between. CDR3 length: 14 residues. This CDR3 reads CAWRAGGPHNEQFF. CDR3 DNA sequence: TGTGCCTGGAGGGCCGGGGGGCCCCACAATGAGCAGTTCTTC.

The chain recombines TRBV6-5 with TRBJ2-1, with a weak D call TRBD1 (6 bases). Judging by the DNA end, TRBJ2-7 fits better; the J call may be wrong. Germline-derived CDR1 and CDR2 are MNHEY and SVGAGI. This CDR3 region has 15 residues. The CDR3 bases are TGTGCCAGCAGTTACTCGAAGTTGGGGGCGTCCGAGCAGTACTTC. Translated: CASSYSKLGASEQYF.

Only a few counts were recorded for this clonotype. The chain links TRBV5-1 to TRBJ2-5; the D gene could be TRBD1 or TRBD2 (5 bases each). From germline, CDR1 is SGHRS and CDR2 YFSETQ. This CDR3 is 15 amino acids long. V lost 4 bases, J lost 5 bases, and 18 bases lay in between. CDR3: CASSGGSGYAETQYF. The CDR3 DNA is TGCGCCAGCAGCGGGGGTTCTGGGTACGCGGAGACCCAGTACTTC.

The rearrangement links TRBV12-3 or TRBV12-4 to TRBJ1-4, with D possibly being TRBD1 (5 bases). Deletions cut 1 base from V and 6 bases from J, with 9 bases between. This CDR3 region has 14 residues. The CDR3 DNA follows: TGTGCCAGCAGTTTAGTGGGACCCCATGAAAAACTGTTTTTT. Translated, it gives CASSLVGPHEKLFF.

CDR3 sequence (DNA): TGTGCCAGCAGTGAGGGGCAGTGGGGGGACATTCAGTACTTC. Its translation is CASSEGQWGDIQYF. The chain carries TRBV2 and TRBJ2-4; TRBD2 might be the D (6 bases). Trimming removed 3 bases from V and 8 bases from J, with 14 bases in between. Germline V gives CDR1 SNHLY, CDR2 FYNNEI. The CDR3 is 14 residues long.